These 7 T cell receptor beta chains were all obtained from the same sample, sequenced in a study of blood T cell repertoires in COVID-19 (dated by TCRdb to the early 2020s). Libraries were constructed by the immunoSEQ multiplex PCR assay. TCRdb took this table from immuneACCESS and kept in-frame rearrangements with V and J called. Such tables lack part of the clones; where checked against another copy, unresolved V genes explain under half of the gap, and the rest is unexplained. A total of around 230,000 clones appear in this sample, roughly 87% of them only once. The leading ten clones occupy just over 7% of the sample. Sequencing input: peripheral blood. These receptors were obtained from a man aged 60 to 75 who had recovered from COVID-19.

The rearrangement joins TRBV2 to TRBJ2-1, with a weak D call TRBD1 (6 bases). The CDR3 is 13 residues long. Germline V gene lookup returns CDR1 SNHLY and CDR2 FYNNEI. V was shortened by 8 bases and J by 9 bases, with 17 bases between the two germline ends. The CDR3 spells CASAGDTPGEQFF. CDR3 sequence (DNA): TGTGCCAGCGCTGGGGACACGCCTGGTGAGCAGTTCTTC.

The genes are TRBV7-8 and TRBJ1-5, with a weak D call TRBD1 (6 bases). The CDR3 has 16 residues. Trimming removed 1 base at V and 2 bases at J, with 12 bases between. The germline V gene encodes CDR1 SGHVS and CDR2 FQNEAQ. The CDR3 sequence is CASSLGQDRGNQPQHF. In nucleotides, the CDR3 is TGTGCCAGCAGCTTAGGACAGGACCGAGGCAATCAGCCCCAGCATTTT.

The table lists this clone with a few counts. The rearrangement links TRBV6-5 to TRBJ2-2; perhaps TRBD1 as D (6 bases). The V end lost 6 bases, the J end lost 4 bases, and 9 bases lay between the germline ends. Germline values: CDR1 MNHEY, CDR2 SVGAGI. CDR3 length: 13 amino acids. In DNA, the CDR3 is TGTGCCAGCAGACAGGGTGGCACCGGGGAGCTGTTTTTT. Amino acid sequence: CASRQGGTGELFF.

The rearrangement uses TRBV5-1 and TRBJ1-2, with 8 bases fitting TRBD1. The germline gives CDR1 SGHRS, CDR2 YFSETQ. Losses at the gene ends were 2 bases for V and 4 bases for J; bases not matched to a gene: 7. This CDR3 region has 15 residues. CDR3 nucleotide sequence: TGCGCCAGCAGCTTCGGAGGACAGGGAGGCTATGGCTACACCTTC. This sequence encodes CASSFGGQGGYGYTF.

The rearrangement joins TRBV12-5 to TRBJ1-5; TRBD1 agrees at 10 bases. Trimming removed 4 bases from V and 6 bases from J; junction bases left unmatched: 6. Germline lookup yields CDR1 LGHNT and CDR2 FRNRAP. There are 15 residues in the CDR3. CDR3 DNA: TGTGCTAGTGGTTCGGGACAGGGGTTCTTTCAGCCCCAGCATTTT. It translates to CASGSGQGFFQPQHF.

To note about this clone: Additional DNA sequences in this sample encode the identical CDR3. V usage is TRBV2 and J usage is TRBJ2-3; D not certain. The germline gives CDR1 SNHLY, CDR2 FYNNEI. Trimming removed 6 bases from V and 2 bases from J, with 3 bases in between. The CDR3 consists of 11 residues. The CDR3, as DNA: TGTGCCAGCAGCTACACAGATACGCAGTATTTT. Translated: CASSYTDTQYF. The entire variable domain, with the rest obtained from reference TRBV2 and TRBJ2-3, is as follows: EPEVTQTPSHQVTQMGQEVILRCVPISNHLYFYWYRQILGQKVEFLVSFYNNEISEKSEIFDDQFSVERPDGSNFTLKIRSTKLEDSAMYFCASSYTDTQYFGPGTRLTVL.

The rearrangement uses TRBV18 and TRBJ2-7, with a tentative D call TRBD2 (6 bases). V lost 1 base, J lost 0 bases, and 7 bases lay in between. The CDR3 runs to 14 residues. The germline gives CDR1 KGHSH, CDR2 LQKENI. CDR3 sequence: CASSPQTSSYEQYF. Here the CDR3 DNA reads TGTGCCAGCTCACCACAGACTAGCTCCTACGAGCAGTACTTC.